Shown below are 24 T cell receptor beta chains from a single sample sequenced in a study of T cells after somatic rescue of genetic block. Method: immunoSEQ multiplex PCR; TCRdb's copy keeps in-frame clones and lacks some. The sample has roughly 58,000 clones; 96% are singletons. The sequencing sample was made of peripheral blood mononuclear cells (PBMCs). These receptors were taken from a child younger than two.

This chain connects TRBV7-9 to TRBJ2-7; TRBD2 aligns across 11 bases. The V and J ends lost 5 bases and 3 bases, in that order; junction bases with no gene match: 6. The CDR3 has 15 residues. Germline loops: CDR1 SEHNR, CDR2 FQNEAQ (reference sequence). For the CDR3, the DNA is TGTGCCAGCAGCGCTGGGACTAGCGGATTCTACGAGCAGTACTTC. Amino acids: CASSAGTSGFYEQYF.

The rearrangement joins TRBV10-2 to TRBJ2-3; D is possibly TRBD2 (5 bases). The V end was cut by 4 bases, the J end by 1 base, with 9 bases between. CDR1 and CDR2 from the germline V gene are WSHSY and SAAADI. The CDR3 runs to 14 residues. The CDR3 reads CASSVVGGTDTQYF. The CDR3 DNA follows: TGCGCCAGCAGTGTAGTGGGAGGCACAGATACGCAGTATTTT.

The chain has TRBV5-1 and TRBJ2-5, with TRBD2 matching 10 bases. This CDR3 is built from 15 residues. V lost 3 bases and J lost 3; bases outside the gene matches: 5. CDR1 is SGHRS and CDR2 is YFSETQ in the germline V gene. In nucleotides, the CDR3 is TGCGCCAGCAGCTGGGGGACTAGCGCGGAAGAGACCCAGTACTTC. It translates to CASSWGTSAEETQYF.

This chain uses TRBV5-1 with TRBJ1-4, with D unresolved. V dropped 4 bases and J dropped 5 bases, with 9 bases sitting between them. There are 13 residues in the CDR3. Looked up from germline, CDR1 is SGHRS and CDR2 is YFSETQ. The chain's CDR3 is CASSPGGNEKLFF. In nucleotides, the CDR3 is TGCGCCAGCAGCCCCGGAGGAAATGAAAAACTGTTTTTT.

The chain carries TRBV4-1 and TRBJ2-7; TRBD1 might be the D (5 bases). The CDR3 covers 14 residues. The V end lost 4 bases, the J end lost 0 bases, and 10 bases lay between the germline ends. Germline-derived CDR1 and CDR2 are MGHRA and YSYEKL. CDR3 DNA sequence: TGCGCCAGCAGCCTACGGACACTCTCCTACGAGCAGTACTTC. Its protein product is CASSLRTLSYEQYF.

V is TRBV6-1 and J is TRBJ1-5; the D is unclear. CDR3 size: 12 residues. Looked up from germline, CDR1 is MNHNS and CDR2 is SASEGT. The V end was cut by 6 bases, the J end by 1 base, with 4 bases between. CDR3 DNA: TGTGCCAGCAGGGACAGCAATCAGCCCCAGCATTTT. Its protein product is CASRDSNQPQHF.

This rearrangement joins TRBV11-2 to TRBJ2-3; D remains ambiguous. The V end lost 1 base, the J end lost 2 bases, and 4 bases lay between the germline ends. This CDR3 has 13 amino acids. Germline values: CDR1 SGHAT, CDR2 FQNNGV. The CDR3 DNA reads TGTGCCAGCAGCTTAGGATTCACAGATACGCAGTATTTT. Translation gives CASSLGFTDTQYF.

In the case of this clone: Other DNA sequences of this sample code for an identical CDR3. The gene calls are TRBV5-4 and TRBJ2-7, with D possibly TRBD1 on 5 matching bases. Germline CDR1 is SGHNT and CDR2 is YYREEE (reference sequence). This CDR3 comprises 14 residues. V was cut by 0 bases and J by 0 bases, with 7 bases left in between. CDR3 DNA: TGTGCCAGCAGCTTGGGAGACAGCTCCTACGAGCAGTACTTC. Protein product: CASSLGDSSYEQYF.

The CDR3 DNA sequence: TGCGCCAGCAGTAGGGGGGCAGTTGCAGAGACCCAGTACTTC. Protein sequence: CASSRGAVAETQYF. The gene calls are TRBV4-1 and TRBJ2-5, with D possibly called TRBD1 or TRBD2 (6 bases each). The CDR3 is 14 residues long. V lost 6 bases to trimming and J lost 4 bases, with 15 bases between them. Germline CDR1 reads MGHRA; CDR2 reads YSYEKL.

This rearrangement joins TRBV28 to TRBJ2-6, with 8 bases that match TRBD1. The trim removed 6 bases at V and 2 bases at J, leaving 3 bases unmatched. The germline gives CDR1 MDHEN, CDR2 SYDVKM. The length of the CDR3 is 15 residues. The CDR3 region is CASREQGAGANVLTF. DNA for the CDR3: TGTGCCAGCAGGGAACAGGGGGCTGGGGCCAACGTCCTGACTTTC.

The V call is TRBV19, the J call TRBJ1-1; 10 positions agree with TRBD1. V lost 5 bases, J lost 8 bases, and 8 bases stayed unmatched. This CDR3 comprises 14 residues. Germline V gene data show CDR1 as LNHDA and CDR2 as SQIVND (reference sequence). Here the CDR3 DNA reads TGTGCCAGTAGTCTCACCGGGACAGGGGCCGAAGCTTTCTTT. The encoded protein is CASSLTGTGAEAFF.

The chain carries TRBV7-2 and TRBJ2-1; D is unresolved. Germline values: CDR1 SGHTA, CDR2 FQGNSA. Trimming left V 8 bases short and J 2 bases short, with 13 bases between. The CDR3 has 14 residues. CDR3 sequence (DNA): TGTGCCAGCGGCTGGCCCGCGACCTACAATGAGCAGTTCTTC. This encodes CASGWPATYNEQFF.

The V gene is TRBV10-3, the J gene TRBJ2-4; the match to TRBD2 covers 8 bases. J was trimmed by 9 bases and V by 2 bases; bases with no gene match: 9. From germline, CDR1 is ENHRY and CDR2 SYGVKD. This CDR3 has 15 amino acids. The CDR3 sequence is CAISEEAGGDPIQYF. CDR3 bases: TGTGCCATCAGTGAGGAGGCGGGAGGAGATCCCATTCAGTACTTC.

V and J are TRBV6-4 and TRBJ1-3, with D hard to call. CDR3 length: 13 residues. Between the trimmed V and J ends, which lost 4 bases and 4 bases, there was a span of 8 bases. Germline values: CDR1 MRHNA, CDR2 SNTAGT. CDR3 in amino acids: CASSVGGGNTIYF. In nucleotides, the CDR3 is TGTGCCAGCAGTGTTGGCGGAGGAAACACCATATATTTT.

The chain uses TRBV7-2 and TRBJ1-1; no clear D gene. The CDR3 is 13 amino acids. Germline-derived CDR1 and CDR2 are SGHTA and FQGNSA. V was trimmed by 0 bases and J by 3 bases, leaving 5 bases between them. In DNA form, the CDR3 reads TGTGCCAGCAGCTTAGCAGGGTACACTGAAGCTTTCTTT. It is translated as CASSLAGYTEAFF. Using reference TRBV7-2 and TRBJ1-1 for the parts outside the CDR3, the full variable domain is GAGVSQSPSNKVTEKGKDVELRCDPISGHTALYWYRQSLGQGLEFLIYFQGNSAPDKSGLPSDRFSAERTGGSVSTLTIQRTQQEDSAVYLCASSLAGYTEAFFGQGTRLTVV.

This rearrangement joins TRBV29-1 to TRBJ1-4; 12 nucleotides agree with TRBD1. With V trimmed by 4 bases and J by 8 bases, 2 bases remained unmatched. The germline V gene encodes CDR1 SQVTM and CDR2 ANQGSEA. CDR3 size: 13 residues. The CDR3: CSVAGTGGEKLFF. The CDR3 DNA follows: TGCAGCGTTGCCGGGACAGGGGGCGAAAAACTGTTTTTT.

V and J are TRBV30 and TRBJ1-2, with TRBD1 matching over 7 bases. Germline V gene data show CDR1 as GTSNPN and CDR2 as SVGIG (reference sequence). The ends lost 5 bases at V and 5 bases at J; junction bases unmatched: 8. CDR3 length: 13 residues. The CDR3 DNA reads as TGTGCCTGGGGTGACCTGGACAGGTATGGCTACACCTTC. Protein product: CAWGDLDRYGYTF.

The chain couples TRBV6-5 to TRBJ2-1, with 9 bases that match TRBD2. The CDR3 runs to 14 residues. V lost 5 bases to trimming and J lost 6 bases; unmatched junction nucleotides: 5. Germline V lookup: CDR1 MNHEY, CDR2 SVGAGI. This CDR3 is CASSPSGTSNEQFF. CDR3 nucleotide sequence: TGTGCCAGCAGTCCTAGCGGGACCAGCAATGAGCAGTTCTTC.

This chain connects TRBV6-6 to TRBJ1-2, with D possibly being TRBD1 (5 bases). Trimming removed 0 bases from V and 2 bases from J, with 10 bases in between. The CDR3 is 15 amino acids. Germline V gives CDR1 MNHNY, CDR2 SVGAGI (reference sequence). CDR3 coding DNA: TGTGCCAGCAGTTACTCGAACAGGCCCAACTATGGCTACACCTTC. This codes for CASSYSNRPNYGYTF.

The gene calls are TRBV19 and TRBJ2-1, with 8 bases matching TRBD2. This CDR3 is built from 16 residues. Trimming cost V 5 bases and J 0 bases; bases outside gene matches: 6. The germline gives CDR1 LNHDA, CDR2 SQIVND (reference sequence). In DNA form, the CDR3 reads TGTGCCAGTAGTCCCACAGCGGGAGACTCCTACAATGAGCAGTTCTTC. This codes for CASSPTAGDSYNEQFF.

This rearrangement joins TRBV7-2 to TRBJ2-5; D is possibly TRBD1 (6 bases). The J call may be in error: the DNA end matches TRBJ2-7 better. The germline V gene encodes CDR1 SGHTA and CDR2 FQGNSA. The CDR3 consists of 13 residues. The CDR3 is CASSFYRDHEQYF. CDR3 sequence (DNA): TGTGCCAGCAGCTTTTACAGGGACCACGAGCAGTACTTC.

The chain couples TRBV4-1 to TRBJ2-2; 7 bases match TRBD1. V lost 1 base to trimming and J lost 0 bases; unmatched junction nucleotides: 8. The CDR3 has 18 residues. The V gene's germline CDR1 is MGHRA and CDR2 YSYEKL. The CDR3 DNA is TGCGCCAGCAGCCAAGTCTTGTACGGGACAGCGAACACCGGGGAGCTGTTTTTT. Encoded protein: CASSQVLYGTANTGELFF.

This clone has a single count. The chain combines TRBV5-5 with TRBJ2-3; no clear D. Trimming left V 0 bases short and J 0 bases short, with 2 bases between. The germline V gene has CDR1 SGHKS and CDR2 YYEKEE (reference sequence). The CDR3 spans 13 residues. The CDR3: CASSLGSTDTQYF. The CDR3, as DNA: TGTGCCAGCAGCTTGGGGAGCACAGATACGCAGTATTTT.

The chain couples TRBV5-1 to TRBJ2-4, with 8 bases aligning to TRBD1. CDR3 length: 13 residues. Germline assignment: CDR1 SGHRS and CDR2 YFSETQ. Unmatched junction bases numbered 6, after V lost 4 bases and J lost 9 bases. CDR3 sequence reads: CASSPRDRSIQYF. CDR3 in DNA: TGCGCCAGCAGCCCCCGGGACAGGAGCATTCAGTACTTC.